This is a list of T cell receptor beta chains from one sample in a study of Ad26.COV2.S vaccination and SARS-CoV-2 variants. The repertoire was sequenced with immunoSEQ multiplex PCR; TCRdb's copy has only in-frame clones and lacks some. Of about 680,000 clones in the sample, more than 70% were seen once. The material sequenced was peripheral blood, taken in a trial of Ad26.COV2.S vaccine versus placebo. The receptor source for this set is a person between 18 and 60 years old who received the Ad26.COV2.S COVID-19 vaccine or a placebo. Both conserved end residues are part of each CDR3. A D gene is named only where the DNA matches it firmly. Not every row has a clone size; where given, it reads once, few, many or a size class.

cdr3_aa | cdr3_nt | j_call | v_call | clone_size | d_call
CAIGAVGSTDTQYF | TGTGCCATCGGGGCGGTAGGGAGCACAGATACGCAGTATTTT | TRBJ2-3 | TRBV24-1 | - | -
CASSAVVEETQYF | TGCGCCAGCAGTGCGGTGGTAGAGGAGACCCAGTACTTC | TRBJ2-5 | TRBV10-1 | - | -
CATQGAPTGELFF | TGTGCTACCCAGGGGGCGCCCACCGGGGAGCTGTTTTTT | TRBJ2-2 | TRBV7-7 | few | TRBD1
CASSFFRDRAYNEQFF | TGTGCCAGCAGCTTTTTCCGGGACAGGGCCTACAATGAGCAGTTCTTC | TRBJ2-1 | TRBV11-2 | - | TRBD1
CASSERVNEQFF | TGTGCCAGCAGTGAACGCGTAAATGAGCAGTTCTTC | TRBJ2-1 | TRBV12-3/TRBV12-4 | - | -
CASSIWTGGYEQYF | TGTGCCAGTAGTATTTGGACAGGGGGTTATGAGCAGTACTTC | TRBJ2-7 | TRBV19 | few | TRBD1
CASSYSRAMDYGYTF | TGTGCCAGCAGTTACTCACGGGCTATGGACTATGGCTACACCTTC | TRBJ1-2 | TRBV6-5 | - | -
CASSLGSGRVGSTDTQYF | TGTGCCAGCAGCTTGGGTAGCGGGAGGGTAGGGAGCACAGATACGCAGTATTTT | TRBJ2-3 | TRBV5-4 | - | TRBD2
CASTGFRGTEAFF | TGTGCCAGCACGGGCTTCCGGGGCACTGAAGCTTTCTTT | TRBJ1-1 | TRBV6-5 | - | -
CASSQSPGAQANEKLFF | TGTGCCAGCTCACAATCCCCGGGGGCGCAAGCTAATGAAAAACTGTTTTTT | TRBJ1-4 | TRBV18 | - | -
CASSPWTSGNTGELFF | TGCGCCAGCAGCCCGTGGACTAGCGGGAACACCGGGGAGCTGTTTTTT | TRBJ2-2 | TRBV5-1 | - | TRBD2
CASSFSTAATEAFF | TGTGCCAGCAGTTTCTCAACTGCGGCTACTGAAGCTTTCTTT | TRBJ1-1 | TRBV27 | - | -
CATSRKEFGSYGYTF | TGTGCCACCAGCAGGAAGGAGTTTGGGTCCTATGGCTACACCTTC | TRBJ1-2 | TRBV15 | - | -
CASSRTSGAAYEQYF | TGTGCCAGTAGTCGGACTAGCGGGGCTGCCTACGAACAGTACTTC | TRBJ2-7 | TRBV19 | - | TRBD2
CASSPLGGVAYEQYF | TGTGCCAGCAGCCCCCTGGGGGGGGTGGCCTACGAGCAGTACTTC | TRBJ2-7 | TRBV3-1/TRBV3-2 | - | TRBD2
CASRTGGQPQHF | TGTGCCAGCCGGACGGGGGGACAGCCCCAGCATTTT | TRBJ1-5 | TRBV25-1 | few | -
CAIKGTGRGIAEAFF | TGTGCCATCAAGGGGACAGGTCGGGGCATTGCTGAAGCTTTCTTT | TRBJ1-1 | TRBV10-3 | - | TRBD1
CASSLEPGVSSYEQYF | TGCGCCAGCAGCTTGGAACCCGGGGTGAGCTCCTACGAGCAGTACTTC | TRBJ2-7 | TRBV5-1 | - | -
CAWSNGQKLPGELFF | TGTGCCTGGAGTAACGGGCAGAAGCTCCCCGGGGAGCTGTTTTTT | TRBJ2-2 | TRBV30 | - | -
CASSYGGDTEAFF | TGCGCCAGCAGCTATGGGGGCGACACTGAAGCTTTCTTT | TRBJ1-1 | TRBV5-1 | - | -
CASSLVLGVRSTDTQYF | TGTGCCAGCAGCTTAGTCCTGGGGGTACGGAGCACAGATACGCAGTATTTT | TRBJ2-3 | TRBV7-2 | - | -
CASSLAGGNQPQHF | TGTGCCAGCAGCTTGGCCGGGGGCAATCAGCCCCAGCATTTT | TRBJ1-5 | TRBV5-4 | - | -
CASSVGSTIYF | TGTGCCAGCAGTGTAGGGTCCACCATATATTTT | TRBJ1-3 | TRBV12-3/TRBV12-4 | - | -
CASSQVKETSGGETQYF | TGTGCCAGCAGCCAAGTTAAAGAGACTAGCGGGGGCGAGACCCAGTACTTC | TRBJ2-5 | TRBV3-1/TRBV3-2 | - | TRBD2
CAISETTGLNQPQHF | TGTGCCATCAGTGAGACGACAGGACTCAATCAGCCCCAGCATTTT | TRBJ1-5 | TRBV10-3 | - | -
CAIVRDRESGYTF | TGTGCCATCGTCAGGGATCGGGAGAGTGGCTACACCTTC | TRBJ1-2 | TRBV10-3 | - | -
CASSPVWGGGNQPQHF | TGTGCCAGCAGCCCTGTGTGGGGCGGGGGCAATCAGCCCCAGCATTTT | TRBJ1-5 | TRBV11-2 | few | -
CASRAGTSPNTGELFF | TGTGCCAGTAGAGCTGGGACTAGCCCGAACACCGGGGAGCTGTTTTTT | TRBJ2-2 | TRBV19 | - | TRBD2
CASSFAGGLSETQYF | TGTGCCAGCAGCTTTGCCGGGGGGCTCTCAGAGACCCAGTACTTC | TRBJ2-5 | TRBV7-2 | - | -
CASSVTLSSYNEQFF | TGTGCCAGTAGTGTTACACTGAGCTCCTACAATGAGCAGTTCTTC | TRBJ2-1 | TRBV19 | - | -
CASSQAGHPYEQYF | TGCGCCAGCAGCCAAGCTGGACACCCCTACGAGCAGTACTTC | TRBJ2-7 | TRBV4-1 | - | -
CASSLEGLTGTGELFF | TGCGCCAGCAGCTTGGAGGGTCTTACAGGCACCGGGGAGCTGTTTTTT | TRBJ2-2 | TRBV5-1 | once | -
CASSYTLDGYTF | TGTGCCAGCAGTTACACCCTGGACGGCTACACCTTC | TRBJ1-2 | TRBV6-5 | - | -
CASSSAPGQGAAEAFF | TGCGCCAGCAGCTCTGCTCCGGGACAGGGGGCTGCTGAAGCTTTCTTT | TRBJ1-1 | TRBV5-1 | - | TRBD1
CASSSRVIGEKLFF | TGTGCCAGCAGTTCTAGGGTTATCGGTGAAAAACTGTTTTTT | TRBJ1-4 | TRBV27 | - | -
CASSAGGPQFF | TGTGCCAGCAGCGCGGGAGGGCCGCAGTTCTTC | TRBJ2-1 | TRBV9 | - | TRBD2
CASSFSNTIYF | TGTGCCAGCAGTTTCTCGAACACCATATATTTT | TRBJ1-3 | TRBV12-3/TRBV12-4 | - | -
CSAGGLAGSYNEQFF | TGCAGTGCTGGTGGACTAGCGGGGTCCTACAATGAGCAGTTCTTC | TRBJ2-1 | TRBV20-1 | - | TRBD2
CASSYGPLQPQHF | TGTGCCAGCAGTTACGGTCCGCTTCAGCCCCAGCATTTT | TRBJ1-5 | TRBV6-5 | - | -